This paragraph reports one T cell receptor (beta chain). This specimen belongs to a study of CD8+ T cells in alopecia areata. Treatment meaning: oral pan-JAK inhibitor, 5-10 mg twice daily. Trimming at V came to 2 bases and at J to 4 bases, leaving 4 bases not matched to a gene. Looked up from germline, CDR1 is SGHNT and CDR2 is YYREEE (reference sequence). This CDR3 spans 14 amino acids. Extracted RNA was reverse transcribed, and the resulting cDNA served as sequencing template. The data were produced by immunoSEQ multiplex PCR, yet TCRdb's version contains in-frame clones alone and is incomplete. The sample gives about 180,000 clones, 51% of which show up once; around a tenth is in the top ten.

Sequencing used CD8+ T cells sorted from blood, obtained at week 52, from a patient treated with tofacitinib. The chain combines TRBV5-4 with TRBJ1-1, with TRBD1 identical over 8 bases. The receptor was isolated from a human donor with alopecia areata. This CDR3 is CASSFQGAATEAFF. The CDR3 DNA reads as TGTGCCAGCAGCTTTCAGGGGGCGGCCACTGAAGCTTTCTTT.